Detailed here is one T cell receptor beta chain. The sample belongs to a study of blood T cell repertoires in COVID-19. Study in general: T cells, B-cell-depleted T cells, or PBMCs supplied cDNA or gDNA.

Per the germline V gene, CDR1 is SGHAT and CDR2 is FQNNGV. The CDR3 runs 15 residues. Unmatched junction bases numbered 4, after V lost 1 base and J lost 2 bases. Original analysis: Nucleated cell number was recorded as an estimate derived from reference gene primer amplification. This table comes from immunoSEQ multiplex PCR, and its TCRdb copy is limited to in-frame clones, with some not included. Clone size and V and J calls were adopted from that table, with D and trimming inferred from the DNA. The sample includes some 200,000 clones, about 86% of them seen just once. Sequences were obtained from peripheral blood. The rearrangement links TRBV11-2 to TRBJ2-7; 8 nucleotides align to TRBD2. The origin of this receptor is a woman aged 70-85 years with acute or convalescent COVID-19. Written as DNA, the CDR3 is TGTGCCAGCAGCTTAGTAGCGGGAAGGGCCTACGAGCAGTACTTC. This encodes CASSLVAGRAYEQYF.